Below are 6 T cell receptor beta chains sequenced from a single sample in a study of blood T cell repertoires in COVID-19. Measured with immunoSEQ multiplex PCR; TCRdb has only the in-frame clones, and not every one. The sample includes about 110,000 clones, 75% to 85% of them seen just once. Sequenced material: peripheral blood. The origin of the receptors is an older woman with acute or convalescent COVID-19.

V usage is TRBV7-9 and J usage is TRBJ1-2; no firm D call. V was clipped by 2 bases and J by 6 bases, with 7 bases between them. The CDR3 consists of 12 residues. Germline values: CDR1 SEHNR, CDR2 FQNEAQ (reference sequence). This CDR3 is CASSLSRDGYTF. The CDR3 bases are TGTGCCAGCAGCTTAAGTAGAGATGGCTACACCTTC.

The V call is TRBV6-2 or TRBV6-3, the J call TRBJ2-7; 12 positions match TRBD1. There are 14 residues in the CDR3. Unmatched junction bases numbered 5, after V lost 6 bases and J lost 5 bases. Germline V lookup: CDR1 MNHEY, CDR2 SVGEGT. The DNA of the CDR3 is TGTGCCAGCAGCCCCGGGACAGGGGGCGACGAGCAGTACTTC. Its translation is CASSPGTGGDEQYF.

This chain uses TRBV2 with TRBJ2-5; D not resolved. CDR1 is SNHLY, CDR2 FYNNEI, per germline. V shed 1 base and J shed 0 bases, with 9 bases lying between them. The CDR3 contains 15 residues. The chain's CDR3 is CASSEGLMYQETQYF. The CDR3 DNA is TGTGCCAGCAGTGAAGGACTTATGTACCAAGAGACCCAGTACTTC.

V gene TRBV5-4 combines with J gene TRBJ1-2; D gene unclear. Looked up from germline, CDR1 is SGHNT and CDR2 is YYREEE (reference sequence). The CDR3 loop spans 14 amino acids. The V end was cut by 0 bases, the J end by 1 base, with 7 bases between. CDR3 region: CASSLVGDNYGYTF. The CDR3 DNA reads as TGTGCCAGCAGCTTGGTAGGAGATAACTATGGCTACACCTTC.

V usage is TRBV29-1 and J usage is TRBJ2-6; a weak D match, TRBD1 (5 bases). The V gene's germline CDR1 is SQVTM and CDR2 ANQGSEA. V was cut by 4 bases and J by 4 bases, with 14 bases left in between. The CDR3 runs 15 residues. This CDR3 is CSVGRASSGANVLTF. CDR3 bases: TGCAGCGTTGGCAGGGCGAGTTCAGGGGCCAACGTCCTGACTTTC. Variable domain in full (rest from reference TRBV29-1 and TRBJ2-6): SAVISQKPSRDICQRGTSLTIQCQVDSQVTMMFWYRQQPGQSLTLIATANQGSEATYESGFVIDKFPISRPNLTFSTLTVSNMSPEDSSIYLCSVGRASSGANVLTFGAGSRLTVL.

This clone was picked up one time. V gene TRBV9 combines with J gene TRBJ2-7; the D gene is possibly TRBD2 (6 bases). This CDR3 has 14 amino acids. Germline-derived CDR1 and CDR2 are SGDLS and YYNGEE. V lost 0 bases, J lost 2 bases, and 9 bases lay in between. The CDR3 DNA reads TGTGCCAGCAGCGTAGGGCGGGGAACCTACGAGCAGTACTTC. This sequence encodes CASSVGRGTYEQYF.